The rows below give T cell receptor beta chains drawn from one sample of a study of blood T cells in healthy people across ages. MiXCR, applied by TCRdb to the 5' RACE reads, yields one record per CDR3 protein. The repertoire has approximately 600,000 distinct CDR3 sequences, approximately 59% of them found once; the top ten carry approximately 40%. The sequenced material came from blood. The receptors shown here come from a man aged 55-75 years in good health. CDR3s include the opening cysteine and the closing phenylalanine or tryptophan. Each record gives: clone size, J gene, V gene, D gene, CDR3 protein, CDR3 DNA. D genes are given only for firm matches. Clone size, where shown, is once, few, many, or a class for clones that have expanded.

NA,TRBJ2-6,TRBV27,NA,CASSLHGGGGTNVLTF,TGTGCCAGCAGTTTGCACGGGGGAGGTGGGACCAACGTCCTGACTTTC
once,TRBJ2-4,TRBV6-7,NA,CASSYLAVELGIQYF,TGTGCCAGCAGTTACCTCGCAGTCGAACTGGGGATTCAGTACTTC
NA,TRBJ2-1,TRBV20-1,TRBD2,CSAPSPSSGGASYNEQFF,TGCAGTGCACCTAGCCCCAGTAGCGGGGGGGCTTCCTACAATGAGCAGTTCTTC
NA,TRBJ1-1,TRBV20-1,NA,CSARLDRNTEAFF,TGCAGTGCTAGACTCGACAGAAACACTGAAGCTTTCTTT
NA,TRBJ1-2,TRBV12-3/TRBV12-4,TRBD1,CASSFEAGGAPYGYTF,TGTGCCAGCAGTTTTGAGGCAGGGGGCGCTCCCTATGGCTACACCTTC
NA,TRBJ2-1,TRBV7-9,NA,CASSLLGLPNEQFF,TGTGCCAGCAGCTTACTCGGCTTACCGAATGAGCAGTTCTTC
NA,TRBJ2-3,TRBV12-3/TRBV12-4,NA,CASRPSSTDTQYF,TGTGCCAGCAGACCATCCAGCACAGATACGCAGTATTTT
many,TRBJ2-5,TRBV29-1,NA,CSTLPPGSTGQETQYF,TGCAGCACCCTCCCACCTGGGAGCACCGGGCAAGAGACCCAGTACTTC
NA,TRBJ1-5,TRBV6-1,TRBD1,CASRIQGTLSNQPQHF,TGTGCCAGCAGAATACAGGGGACCCTTAGCAATCAGCCCCAGCATTTT
few,TRBJ2-2,TRBV5-1,NA,CASSLVPNTGELFF,TGCGCCAGCAGCTTGGTGCCGAACACCGGGGAGCTGTTTTTT